Shown below are 22 T cell receptor beta chains from a single sample sequenced in a study of shared clonotypes between healthy human individuals. Generated by immunoSEQ multiplex PCR, the TCRdb table keeps only in-frame clones and is missing some. The sample lists around 340,000 clones, over 70% seen once, with about 10% in the top ten. Source material: memory CD4+ T cells sorted from blood. As to subset: CD45RA-negative fraction. The receptor source for this set is a man aged 25 to 40 in good health.

CDR3 region: CASSHTTGEETQYF. In nucleotides, the CDR3 is TGTGCCAGCTCGCATACAACAGGGGAAGAGACCCAGTACTTC. The V call is TRBV18, the J call TRBJ2-7, with 7 bases identical to TRBD1. Matching the DNA end better, TRBJ2-5 makes the J call doubtful. CDR3 size: 14 residues. Per germline, CDR1 KGHSH and CDR2 LQKENI.

The gene calls are TRBV20-1 and TRBJ1-2; a possible D gene is TRBD1 (5 bases). Germline V gene lookup returns CDR1 DFQATT and CDR2 SNEGSKA (reference sequence). V lost 4 bases and J 6 bases, leaving 9 bases between the germline ends. The CDR3 covers 11 residues. As DNA, the CDR3 is TGCAGTGCTAATGGGGGGGATGGCTACACCTTC. The encoded protein is CSANGGDGYTF.

The chain uses TRBV7-2 and TRBJ2-1; 10 bases match TRBD1. V lost 5 bases to trimming and J lost 8 bases; unmatched junction nucleotides: 6. Per germline, CDR1 SGHTA and CDR2 FQGNSA. The CDR3 sequence is 14 residues long. CDR3 DNA: TGTGCCAGCAGCAAAGACAGGGGGCTCGATGAGCAGTTCTTC. Its protein product is CASSKDRGLDEQFF.

This clone occurred many times. V and J are TRBV19 and TRBJ1-5, with D tentatively TRBD1 (5 bases). Trimming took 4 bases from V and 3 from J, leaving 16 bases between them. In germline, CDR1 is LNHDA, CDR2 SQIVND (reference sequence). The CDR3 contains 16 residues. CDR3 residues: CASSSGGPGPNQPQHF. The CDR3 bases are TGTGCCAGTAGTAGTGGAGGCCCGGGGCCCAATCAGCCCCAGCATTTT.

This clone appeared a few times. This chain links TRBV7-9 with TRBJ2-1; D possibly corresponds to TRBD2 (6 bases). Germline V gene lookup returns CDR1 SEHNR and CDR2 FQNEAQ (reference sequence). CDR3 size: 16 residues. V lost 1 base, J lost 7 bases, and 17 bases lay in between. The CDR3 DNA is TGTGCCAGCAGCTTAGTAGTGGGGGGTAGCGTTAATGAGCAGTTCTTC. Translating it yields CASSLVVGGSVNEQFF.

The chain joins TRBV5-1 to TRBJ2-3; D remains unclear. Trimming left V 0 bases short and J 4 bases short, with 12 bases between. The CDR3 is 15 residues long. Germline-derived CDR1 and CDR2 are SGHRS and YFSETQ. CDR3: CASSLGPKNSDTQYF. CDR3 coding DNA: TGCGCCAGCAGCTTGGGGCCGAAAAATTCAGATACGCAGTATTTT.

The V and J genes are TRBV19 and TRBJ1-5; D is unresolved. The CDR3 loop spans 14 amino acids. Germline CDR1 and CDR2: LNHDA and SQIVND (reference sequence). V was trimmed by 3 bases and J by 6 bases, leaving 12 bases between them. CDR3 residues: CASSMSMSPQPQHF. The CDR3 nucleotides read TGTGCCAGTAGTATGTCTATGAGCCCTCAGCCCCAGCATTTT.

The rearrangement joins TRBV6-8 to TRBJ2-7, with 15 nucleotides matching TRBD2. In germline, CDR1 is MNHGY, CDR2 SAAAGT. CDR3 length: 23 residues. J gave up 6 bases and V 9 bases, and 33 bases lay outside the gene matches. CDR3: CASRRHRTEHGTSGRTDFGEQYF. The CDR3 DNA sequence: TGTGCCAGTCGACGCCACCGGACCGAGCATGGGACTAGCGGGAGGACGGATTTCGGCGAGCAGTACTTC.

V and J are TRBV7-8 and TRBJ2-7; D is perhaps TRBD1 (7 bases). Germline CDR1 reads SGHVS; CDR2 reads FQNEAQ. V was shortened by 5 bases and J by 3 bases, with 23 bases between the two germline ends. CDR3 length equals 17 residues. Here the CDR3 reads CASSPRTGTLRDYEQYF. CDR3 nucleotide sequence: TGTGCCAGCAGCCCCCGGACAGGAACCTTGCGGGACTACGAGCAGTACTTC. The whole variable domain, filled in from reference TRBV7-8 and TRBJ2-7, reads GAGVSQSPRYKVAKRGQDVALRCDPISGHVSLFWYQQALGQGPEFLTYFQNEAQLDKSGLPSDRFFAERPEGSVSTLKIQRTQQEDSAVYLCASSPRTGTLRDYEQYFGPGTRLTVT.

The chain is built from TRBV7-2 and TRBJ1-5, with a weak D call TRBD1 (6 bases). Germline V gene lookup returns CDR1 SGHTA and CDR2 FQGNSA. Trimming pared 4 bases from V and 7 bases from J, leaving 14 bases between. The CDR3 has 14 residues. The CDR3 reads CASSSGVSGQPQHF. CDR3 DNA sequence: TGTGCCAGCAGCTCAGGGGTGTCCGGCCAGCCCCAGCATTTT.

This clone was detected only a few times. The chain is built from TRBV27 and TRBJ2-7, with 7 bases that match TRBD1. CDR1 and CDR2 (germline): MNHEY, SMNVEV (reference sequence). CDR3 length: 14 residues. J gave up 2 bases and V 6 bases, and 7 bases lay outside the gene matches. The CDR3 protein is CASRPRTGAYEQYF. The CDR3 coding sequence is TGTGCCAGCAGACCCAGGACAGGCGCCTACGAGCAGTACTTC.

The chain carries TRBV5-6 and TRBJ1-3; unclear D gene. The CDR3 has 17 residues. The V end lost 0 bases, the J end lost 0 bases, and 13 bases lay between the germline ends. The germline gives CDR1 SGHDT, CDR2 YYEEEE. The CDR3 sequence: CASSLAGLPGSGNTIYF. In DNA form, the CDR3 reads TGTGCCAGCAGCTTGGCCGGTCTGCCGGGCTCTGGAAACACCATATATTTT.

The chain couples TRBV27 to TRBJ2-3, with D maybe TRBD2 (6 bases). In germline, CDR1 is MNHEY, CDR2 SMNVEV (reference sequence). V lost 2 bases, J lost 0 bases, and 9 bases lay in between. There are 15 residues in the CDR3. For the CDR3, the DNA is TGTGCCAGCAGTTTAATCGGACTAAGCACAGATACGCAGTATTTT. This sequence encodes CASSLIGLSTDTQYF.

The V call is TRBV6-1, the J call TRBJ2-7, with D perhaps TRBD2 (7 bases). This CDR3 has 13 amino acids. In germline, CDR1 is MNHNS, CDR2 SASEGT. The ends were cut back, 7 bases at V and 2 bases at J, with 12 bases in the middle. The CDR3 region is CASTRGDTYEQYF. CDR3 in DNA: TGTGCCAGCACCCGGGGGGACACCTACGAGCAGTACTTC.

This clone was observed a few times. J is TRBJ1-1 and V is TRBV5-8; no reliable D call. The CDR3 sequence is 13 residues long. Deletions cut 0 bases from V and 11 bases from J, with 14 bases between. Germline assignment: CDR1 SGHTS and CDR2 YDEGEE. The CDR3 loop is CASSLAFLVRAFF. The CDR3 coding sequence is TGTGCCAGCAGCTTGGCCTTCCTGGTGCGGGCTTTCTTT.

The V call is TRBV7-6, the J call TRBJ2-7; TRBD2 might be the D (6 bases). The germline V gene has CDR1 SGHVS and CDR2 FNYEAQ. V lost 2 bases to trimming and J lost 5 bases, with 16 bases between them. This CDR3 region has 15 residues. This chain's CDR3 is CASSLSWRAYDEQYF. The CDR3 DNA sequence: TGTGCCAGCAGCTTATCTTGGAGGGCTTACGACGAGCAGTACTTC.

This chain uses TRBV2 with TRBJ1-4; D is unclear. The germline V and J ends were trimmed by 5 bases and 5 bases, with 9 bases remaining between them. Germline V CDR1 and CDR2: SNHLY, FYNNEI. The CDR3 sequence is 13 residues long. CDR3 DNA: TGTGCCAGCAGTTATGGAGCCAATGAAAAACTGTTTTTT. Translating it yields CASSYGANEKLFF.

V gene TRBV6-6 combines with J gene TRBJ1-5; possible D gene TRBD1, 5 bases. V gave up 2 bases and J gave up 5 bases, with 10 bases separating them. Germline CDR1 MNHNY, CDR2 SVGAGI (reference sequence). This CDR3 has 14 residues. In DNA, the CDR3 is TGTGCCAGCAGTTACAGGGGTGGGGATCAGCCCCAGCATTTT. Encoded protein: CASSYRGGDQPQHF.

This chain joins TRBV23-1 and TRBJ2-5; TRBD1 might be the D (5 bases). TRBV23-1 is classed as an ORF, of uncertain function. V was pared by 2 bases and J by 7 bases, with 11 bases between. CDR3 length: 13 amino acids. The chain's CDR3 is CASSQKGVGTQYF. Written as DNA, the CDR3 is TGCGCCAGCAGTCAAAAAGGGGTCGGGACCCAGTACTTC.

There are a few counts of this clone. The V and J genes are TRBV5-1 and TRBJ2-1; 9 nucleotides match TRBD2. Unmatched junction bases numbered 7, after V lost 4 bases and J lost 5 bases. Germline V gene sequence: CDR1 SGHRS, CDR2 YFSETQ. This CDR3 region has 15 residues. CDR3 in DNA: TGCGCCAGCAGCGAAGCGGGAGGTTCCCACAATGAGCAGTTCTTC. Translated, it gives CASSEAGGSHNEQFF.

This clone was counted many times. The chain carries TRBV11-2 and TRBJ2-1, with a weak D call TRBD2 (6 bases). The V end was cut by 0 bases, the J end by 10 bases, with 7 bases between. Per germline, CDR1 SGHAT and CDR2 FQNNGV. This CDR3 has 12 amino acids. The CDR3 region is CASSLDLAEQFF. The CDR3 region has the DNA TGTGCCAGCAGCTTAGACCTAGCGGAGCAGTTCTTC.

By share, this clone counts as medium-sized. This rearrangement joins TRBV7-9 to TRBJ1-1; the D gene is possibly TRBD1 (6 bases). Germline loops: CDR1 SEHNR, CDR2 FQNEAQ (reference sequence). V shed 3 bases and J shed 6 bases, with 17 bases lying between them. The CDR3 has 15 residues. CDR3 bases: TGTGCCAGCAGCTTCCCGACAGGCGTGGGGGCTGAAGCTTTCTTT. It specifies CASSFPTGVGAEAFF.